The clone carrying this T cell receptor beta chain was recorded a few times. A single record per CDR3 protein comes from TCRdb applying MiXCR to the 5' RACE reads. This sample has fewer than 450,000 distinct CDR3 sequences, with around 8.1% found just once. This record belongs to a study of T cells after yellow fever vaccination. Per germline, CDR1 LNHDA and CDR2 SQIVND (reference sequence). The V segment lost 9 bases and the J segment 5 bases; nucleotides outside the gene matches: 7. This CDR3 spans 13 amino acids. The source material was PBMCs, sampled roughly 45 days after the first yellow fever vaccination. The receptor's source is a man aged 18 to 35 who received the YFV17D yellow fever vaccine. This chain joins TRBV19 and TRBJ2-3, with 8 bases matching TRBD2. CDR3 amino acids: CASGTREGDTQYF. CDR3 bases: TGTGCCAGCGGGACTCGGGAGGGAGATACGCAGTATTTT.